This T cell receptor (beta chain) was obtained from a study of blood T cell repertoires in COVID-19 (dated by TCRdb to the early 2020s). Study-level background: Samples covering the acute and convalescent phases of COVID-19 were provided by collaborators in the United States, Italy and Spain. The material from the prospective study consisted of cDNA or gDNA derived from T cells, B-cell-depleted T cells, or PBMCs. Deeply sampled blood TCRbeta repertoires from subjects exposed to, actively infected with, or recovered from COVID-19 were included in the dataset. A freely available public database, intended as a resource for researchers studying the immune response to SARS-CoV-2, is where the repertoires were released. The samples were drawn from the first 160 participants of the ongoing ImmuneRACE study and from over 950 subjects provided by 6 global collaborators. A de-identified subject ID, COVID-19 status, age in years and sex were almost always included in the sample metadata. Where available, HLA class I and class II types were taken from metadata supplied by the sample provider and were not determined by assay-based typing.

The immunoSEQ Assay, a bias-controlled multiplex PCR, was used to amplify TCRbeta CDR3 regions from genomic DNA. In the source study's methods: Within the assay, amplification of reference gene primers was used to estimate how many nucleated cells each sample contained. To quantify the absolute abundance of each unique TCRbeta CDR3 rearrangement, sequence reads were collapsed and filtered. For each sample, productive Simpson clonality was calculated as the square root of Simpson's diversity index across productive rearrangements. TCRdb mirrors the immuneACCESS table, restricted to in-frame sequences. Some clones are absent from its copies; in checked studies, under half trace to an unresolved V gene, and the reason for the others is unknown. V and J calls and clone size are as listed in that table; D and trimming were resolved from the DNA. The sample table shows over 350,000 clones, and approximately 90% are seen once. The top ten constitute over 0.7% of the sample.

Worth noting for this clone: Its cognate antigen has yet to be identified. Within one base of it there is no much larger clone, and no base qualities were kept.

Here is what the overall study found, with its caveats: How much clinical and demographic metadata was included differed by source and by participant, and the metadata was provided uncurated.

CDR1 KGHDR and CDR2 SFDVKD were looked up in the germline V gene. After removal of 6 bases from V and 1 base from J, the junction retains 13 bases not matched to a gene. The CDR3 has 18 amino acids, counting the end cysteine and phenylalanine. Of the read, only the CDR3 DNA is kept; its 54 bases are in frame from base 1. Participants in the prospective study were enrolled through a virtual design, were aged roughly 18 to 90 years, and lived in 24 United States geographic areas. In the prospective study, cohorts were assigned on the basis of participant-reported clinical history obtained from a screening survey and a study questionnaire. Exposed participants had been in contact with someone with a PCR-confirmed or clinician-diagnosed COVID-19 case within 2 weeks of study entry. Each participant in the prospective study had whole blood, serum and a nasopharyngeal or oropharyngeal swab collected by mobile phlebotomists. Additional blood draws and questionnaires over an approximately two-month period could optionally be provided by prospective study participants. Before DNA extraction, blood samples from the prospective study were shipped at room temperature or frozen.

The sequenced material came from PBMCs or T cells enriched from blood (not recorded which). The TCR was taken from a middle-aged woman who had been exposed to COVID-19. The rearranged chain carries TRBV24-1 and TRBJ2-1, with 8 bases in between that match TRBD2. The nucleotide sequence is TGTGCCACCAGTAGGTCACCTTCGGCGGGAGGATCCTACAATGAGCAGTTCTTC. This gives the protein CATSRSPSAGGSYNEQFF.